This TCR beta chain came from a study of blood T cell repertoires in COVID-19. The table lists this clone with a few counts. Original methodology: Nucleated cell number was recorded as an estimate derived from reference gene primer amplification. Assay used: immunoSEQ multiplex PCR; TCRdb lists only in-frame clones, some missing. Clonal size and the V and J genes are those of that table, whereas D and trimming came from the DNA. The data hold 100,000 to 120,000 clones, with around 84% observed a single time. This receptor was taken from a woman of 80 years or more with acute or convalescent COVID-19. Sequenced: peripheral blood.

The CDR3 nucleotides read TGCGCCAGCAGCTTTGATCTCCGGGGAGGTTCACCCCTCCACTTT. Protein sequence: CASSFDLRGGSPLHF. This sequence joins TRBV5-1 and TRBJ1-6, with no clear D. This CDR3 comprises 15 residues. V dropped 2 bases and J dropped 9 bases, with 15 bases sitting between them. Germline loops: CDR1 SGHRS, CDR2 YFSETQ.